The 8 T cell receptor beta chains in this list originate from one sample, sequenced in a study of T cell changes during pregnancy in multiple sclerosis. The data were produced by immunoSEQ multiplex PCR, yet TCRdb's version contains in-frame clones alone and is incomplete. The repertoire includes approximately 9,000 clones, under 85% of them detected once, and less than 20% sits in the top ten. The material sequenced was CD8+ T cells from peripheral blood mononuclear cells, taken in the third trimester of pregnancy. The receptors shown here come from a female donor in good health, enrolled as a control in a pregnancy study.

The chain is built from TRBV19 and TRBJ2-1; D gene uncertain. In germline, CDR1 is LNHDA, CDR2 SQIVND (reference sequence). The CDR3 is 15 residues long. V was clipped by 2 bases and J by 7 bases, with 15 bases between them. Here the CDR3 reads CASSISPSLANEQFF. The CDR3 nucleotides read TGTGCCAGTAGTATATCCCCCTCTCTGGCAAATGAGCAGTTCTTC.

Written as DNA, the CDR3 is TGTGCCAGCAGTGAAGGCCCAGGGGATAACTATGGCTACACCTTC. Protein sequence: CASSEGPGDNYGYTF. The genes are TRBV6-1 and TRBJ1-2; D is possibly TRBD1 (6 bases). V was shortened by 1 base and J by 1 base, with 10 bases between the two germline ends. Germline-derived CDR1 and CDR2 are MNHNS and SASEGT. The CDR3 runs 15 residues.

The rearrangement joins TRBV2 to TRBJ2-2, with D unclear. V lost 6 bases and J lost 4, with 9 bases in between. This CDR3 has 13 residues. CDR1 is SNHLY and CDR2 is FYNNEI in the germline V gene. The CDR3 bases are TGTGCCAGCAGCGAGACACCCACCGGGGAGCTGTTTTTT. Encoded protein: CASSETPTGELFF.

The chain combines TRBV25-1 with TRBJ1-4, with D perhaps TRBD1 (5 bases). Germline lookup yields CDR1 MGHDK and CDR2 SYGVNS. The CDR3 length is 16 residues. Trimming took off 3 bases at V and 15 bases at J, with 26 bases between the two ends. CDR3 sequence: CASSDGHLGPGHVMFF. In DNA, the CDR3 is TGTGCCAGCAGTGACGGACACCTCGGTCCCGGTCACGTTATGTTTTTT. The whole variable domain, filled in from reference TRBV25-1 and TRBJ1-4, reads EADIYQTPRYLVIGTGKKITLECSQTMGHDKMYWYQQDPGMELHLIHYSYGVNSTEKGDLSSESTVSRIRTEHFPLTLESARPSHTSQYLCASSDGHLGPGHVMFFGSGTQLSVL.

A few counts support this clone. The V call is TRBV27, the J call TRBJ2-7; D is possibly TRBD1 (6 bases). The CDR3 covers 15 residues. The V end was cut by 6 bases, the J end by 1 base, with 16 bases between. The germline gives CDR1 MNHEY, CDR2 SMNVEV (reference sequence). This chain's CDR3 is CASRALGTSSYEQYF. As DNA, the CDR3 is TGTGCCAGCAGAGCCCTGGGGACATCTTCCTACGAGCAGTACTTC.

CDR3 amino acids: CASKFGLGTEAFF. The CDR3 nucleotides read TGTGCCAGCAAATTCGGGTTGGGCACTGAAGCTTTCTTT. J is TRBJ1-1 and V is TRBV27; no firm D call. Germline assignment: CDR1 MNHEY and CDR2 SMNVEV (reference sequence). V gave up 7 bases and J gave up 4 bases, with 13 bases separating them. This CDR3 has 13 residues.

The chain couples TRBV9 to TRBJ2-6; perhaps TRBD1 as D (6 bases). Trimming left V 6 bases short and J 2 bases short, with 27 bases between. This CDR3 region has 20 residues. From germline, CDR1 is SGDLS and CDR2 YYNGEE. CDR3 sequence (DNA): TGTGCCAGCACCTCTACCGGGACACCAATTGTGGAGACTGGGGCCAACGTCCTGACTTTC. This translates into CASTSTGTPIVETGANVLTF.

The genes are TRBV27 and TRBJ1-1; 8 bases are a match to TRBD1. Germline CDR1 and CDR2: MNHEY and SMNVEV (reference sequence). This CDR3 contains 16 residues. The V and J ends lost 10 bases and 3 bases, in that order; junction bases with no gene match: 16. The CDR3 coding sequence is TGTGCCACAAACAAGTATTACAGGGGGGGGTACACTGAAGCTTTCTTT. As protein: CATNKYYRGGYTEAFF.